Following are 24 T cell receptor beta chains from one sample sequenced in a study of T-cell memory formation after mild COVID-19. TCRdb re-called the 5' RACE reads through MiXCR, storing one row per CDR3 protein. The sample records about 140,000 distinct CDR3 sequences, about 14% being singletons. The sequencing sample was made of PBMCs or a T cell subset sorted from them (not recorded which). The receptors were gathered from an adult woman who had mild COVID-19 (a few samples of this study predate the infection). Cell type and time point are not known.

This clonotype has more than one count but fewer than ten. The J gene is TRBJ1-2, the V gene TRBV29-1, with D uncertain. With 3 bases removed from V and 6 bases from J, the gap between germline ends came to 17 bases. This CDR3 has 14 amino acids. Germline CDR1 and CDR2: SQVTM and ANQGSEA. The CDR3 DNA reads as TGCAGCGTTGAGGCGCGGCAGAAGCACCATGGCTACACCTTC. Its translation is CSVEARQKHHGYTF.

This chain uses TRBV6-2 or TRBV6-3 with TRBJ1-1; TRBD1 might be the D (5 bases). Trimming shortened V by 5 bases and J by 0 bases, and 13 bases separated the two germline ends. Germline V CDR1 and CDR2: MNHEY, SVGEGT. The CDR3 consists of 15 residues. The CDR3 region is CASSAGTSLNTEAFF. CDR3 bases: TGTGCCAGCAGTGCCGGGACGTCGCTGAACACTGAAGCTTTCTTT.

This clonotype was seen more than once but under ten times. The chain employs TRBV11-2 and TRBJ2-1, with D possibly being TRBD1 (6 bases). V was cut by 1 base and J by 13 bases, with 17 bases left in between. The CDR3 covers 14 residues. Looked up from germline, CDR1 is SGHAT and CDR2 is FQNNGV. The CDR3 coding sequence is TGTGCCAGCAGCTTAGTGGGACCAGGGGCCGTTCAGTTCTTC. Translating it yields CASSLVGPGAVQFF.

This clonotype was observed many times. The chain links TRBV12-3 or TRBV12-4 to TRBJ2-7; 8 bases fit TRBD1. The CDR3 runs 13 residues. J gave up 4 bases and V 1 base, and 0 bases lay outside the gene matches. The CDR3 DNA sequence: TGTGCCAGCAGTTTAGGACAGGGGTACGAGCAGTACTTC. This codes for CASSLGQGYEQYF.

This clonotype has a handful of counts. The rearrangement uses TRBV7-9 and TRBJ2-2, with 7 positions matching TRBD1. This CDR3 is 17 amino acids long. Germline V gene sequence: CDR1 SEHNR, CDR2 FQNEAQ (reference sequence). V gave up 5 bases and J gave up 2 bases; unmatched junction bases: 11. The CDR3 region has the DNA TGTGCCAGCAGCGCGCCTCAACAGGGGCCTAACACCGGGGAGCTGTTTTTT. This encodes CASSAPQQGPNTGELFF.

This rearrangement joins TRBV2 to TRBJ2-3; tentative D call: TRBD2 (6 bases). This CDR3 has 17 residues. From germline, CDR1 is SNHLY and CDR2 FYNNEI. V was cut by 6 bases and J by 3 bases, with 22 bases left in between. The CDR3 spells CASSDSGGTEITDTQYF. CDR3 DNA sequence: TGTGCCAGCAGCGACTCCGGAGGGACGGAAATTACAGATACGCAGTATTTT.

This chain joins TRBV4-1 and TRBJ2-3; 8 nucleotides match TRBD2. Germline loops: CDR1 MGHRA, CDR2 YSYEKL. Losses at the gene ends were 3 bases for V and 6 bases for J; bases not matched to a gene: 5. This CDR3 is built from 14 residues. The CDR3 DNA is TGCGCCAGCAGCCAGGCGGGGGGCGGGGATACGCAGTATTTT. This translates into CASSQAGGGDTQYF.

This clonotype has just a few counts. This rearrangement joins TRBV5-4 to TRBJ2-7; 8 bases line up with TRBD2. The V and J ends lost 4 bases and 0 bases, in that order; junction bases with no gene match: 6. Germline V gene lookup returns CDR1 SGHNT and CDR2 YYREEE (reference sequence). CDR3 length: 15 amino acids. This chain's CDR3 is CASSLRGTSSYEQYF. The CDR3 region has the DNA TGTGCCAGCAGCCTCCGGGGGACTAGCTCCTACGAGCAGTACTTC. The complete variable domain, with remaining parts taken from reference TRBV5-4 and TRBJ2-7, reads ETGVTQSPTHLIKTRGQQVTLRCSSQSGHNTVSWYQQALGQGPQFIFQYYREEENGRGNFPPRFSGLQFPNYSSELNVNALELDDSALYLCASSLRGTSSYEQYFGPGTRLTVT.

V is TRBV9 and J is TRBJ2-1; D is unresolved. Trimming took 4 bases from V and 0 from J, leaving 11 bases between them. The germline gives CDR1 SGDLS, CDR2 YYNGEE. This CDR3 is built from 15 residues. The CDR3, as DNA: TGTGCCAGCAGCAGACGAAGGGTCTCCTACAATGAGCAGTTCTTC. Protein sequence: CASSRRRVSYNEQFF.

The V gene is TRBV9, the J gene TRBJ2-1; 9 bases are shared with TRBD2. The CDR3 runs to 14 residues. J was trimmed by 8 bases and V by 3 bases; bases with no gene match: 6. CDR1 SGDLS and CDR2 YYNGEE come from the germline V gene. The DNA of the CDR3 is TGTGCCAGCAGCGATGCGGGGGGGGCCGATGAGCAGTTCTTC. Translating it yields CASSDAGGADEQFF.

The chain combines TRBV5-1 with TRBJ2-1; the match to TRBD2 covers 8 bases. The CDR3 has 17 residues. Germline CDR1 SGHRS, CDR2 YFSETQ. With 4 bases clipped from V and 4 bases from J, the junction kept 13 bases outside the gene matches. The CDR3: CASSLSGSGGDYNEQFF. CDR3 DNA sequence: TGCGCCAGCAGCCTGAGCGGGAGTGGGGGGGATTACAATGAGCAGTTCTTC.

This clonotype appeared a few times. The chain combines TRBV27 with TRBJ2-1, with TRBD1 identical over 12 bases. V shed 8 bases and J 6 bases; nucleotides not matched to a gene: 8. The CDR3 consists of 15 residues. The germline gives CDR1 MNHEY, CDR2 SMNVEV (reference sequence). As DNA, the CDR3 is TGTGCCAGCGGGGCGGGACAGGGGGCGGGCAATGAGCAGTTCTTC. Translation: CASGAGQGAGNEQFF.

In this sample, this clonotype turned up a few times. The genes are TRBV5-1 and TRBJ2-5; D perhaps matches TRBD2 (6 bases). The germline V gene encodes CDR1 SGHRS and CDR2 YFSETQ. Deletions cut 0 bases from V and 3 bases from J, with 9 bases between. The CDR3 is 14 amino acids. The CDR3 protein is CASSLGGTEETQYF. The CDR3 bases are TGCGCCAGCAGCTTGGGTGGGACTGAAGAGACCCAGTACTTC.

J is TRBJ2-7 and V is TRBV10-3; a possible D gene is TRBD2 (6 bases). Between the trimmed V and J ends, which lost 2 bases and 6 bases, there was a span of 8 bases. Germline V gives CDR1 ENHRY, CDR2 SYGVKD. The CDR3 is made up of 12 amino acids. DNA of the CDR3: TGTGCCATCAGTGAGGGAGGGGCCGAGCAGTACTTC. It yields the protein CAISEGGAEQYF.

The chain uses TRBV15 and TRBJ1-1, with D perhaps matching TRBD1 (6 bases). Germline V gene sequence: CDR1 LNHNV, CDR2 YYDKDF (reference sequence). Trimming removed 5 bases from V and 3 bases from J, with 7 bases in between. The CDR3 runs 12 residues. The CDR3 loop reads CATSPGDTEAFF. The DNA for the CDR3 is TGTGCCACCAGCCCAGGGGACACTGAAGCTTTCTTT. The full variable domain, completed using reference TRBV15 and TRBJ1-1, is DAMVIQNPRYQVTQFGKPVTLSCSQTLNHNVMYWYQQKSSQAPKLLFHYYDKDFNNEADTPDNFQSRRPNTSFCFLDIRSPGLGDTAMYLCATSPGDTEAFFGQGTRLTVV.

The genes are TRBV29-1 and TRBJ1-1, with D maybe TRBD1 (6 bases). In germline, CDR1 is SQVTM, CDR2 ANQGSEA. The CDR3 spans 14 residues. Trimming removed 3 bases at V and 5 bases at J, with 16 bases between. For the CDR3, the DNA is TGCAGCGTTGAGGACCCGGGGGCGCATACTGAAGCTTTCTTT. This translates into CSVEDPGAHTEAFF. Filled out from reference TRBV29-1 and TRBJ1-1, the complete variable domain reads SAVISQKPSRDICQRGTSLTIQCQVDSQVTMMFWYRQQPGQSLTLIATANQGSEATYESGFVIDKFPISRPNLTFSTLTVSNMSPEDSSIYLCSVEDPGAHTEAFFGQGTRLTVV.

This clonotype appeared a few times. The J gene is TRBJ2-3, the V gene TRBV12-3 or TRBV12-4; TRBD2 matches at 10 bases. V shed 5 bases and J 2 bases; nucleotides not matched to a gene: 4. There are 15 residues in the CDR3. The CDR3 DNA sequence: TGTGCCAGCAGTCCCACTAGCGGGGCCACAGATACGCAGTATTTT. It translates to CASSPTSGATDTQYF.

Many counts were recorded for this clonotype. This chain uses TRBV24-1 with TRBJ2-1; no clear D gene. This CDR3 has 12 amino acids. The germline gives CDR1 KGHDR, CDR2 SFDVKD. The V end was cut by 5 bases, the J end by 3 bases, with 4 bases between. The CDR3 nucleotides are TGTGCCACCAGTGGCGGCTACAATGAGCAGTTCTTC. This encodes CATSGGYNEQFF.

CDR3 in DNA: TGTGCCACCAGCAGAGTAGGGGACTACGTCTACGAGCAGTACTTC. It is translated as CATSRVGDYVYEQYF. The genes are TRBV15 and TRBJ2-7, with 7 nucleotides matching TRBD2. The CDR3 runs 15 residues. Germline V gives CDR1 LNHNV, CDR2 YYDKDF (reference sequence). The junction had 6 bases not matched to a gene; V was cut back by 1 base and J by 3 bases.

In its sample, this clonotype was seen a few times. The rearrangement uses TRBV4-3 and TRBJ2-3; tentatively, D is TRBD1 (6 bases). Trimming cost V 0 bases and J 6 bases, with 22 bases left between them. The CDR3 contains 18 residues. The germline CDR1 and CDR2 sequences are LGHNA and YSLEER. The CDR3 DNA follows: TGCGCCAGCAGCCAAGATGTTTTCCAGGGGTTTGGTTTGGATACGCAGTATTTT. Translating gives CASSQDVFQGFGLDTQYF.

CDR3: CASSQGSGDNQPQHF. The CDR3, as DNA: TGCGCCAGCAGCCAAGGATCAGGGGACAATCAGCCCCAGCATTTT. The chain carries TRBV4-3 and TRBJ1-5; D may be TRBD1 (6 bases). The germline V gene encodes CDR1 LGHNA and CDR2 YSLEER. V lost 1 base and J 3 bases, leaving 10 bases between the germline ends. This CDR3 contains 15 residues.

In this sample, this clonotype turned up many times. V gene TRBV29-1 combines with J gene TRBJ2-7; D might be TRBD1 or TRBD2, each matching 6 bases. This CDR3 comprises 14 residues. The V gene's germline CDR1 is SQVTM and CDR2 ANQGSEA. Trimming removed 3 bases from V and 5 bases from J, with 17 bases in between. This CDR3 is CSVDGGRASNEQYF. The DNA for the CDR3 is TGCAGCGTTGACGGGGGCAGGGCTTCGAACGAGCAGTACTTC.

This clonotype has only a few counts. The rearrangement joins TRBV5-6 to TRBJ2-2; 8 nucleotides agree with TRBD1. The CDR3 covers 15 residues. In germline, CDR1 is SGHDT, CDR2 YYEEEE. The V and J ends lost 4 bases and 1 base, in that order; junction bases with no gene match: 3. In DNA form, the CDR3 reads TGTGCCAGCAGCCAGGGGGCCAGGAACACCGGGGAGCTGTTTTTT. It specifies CASSQGARNTGELFF.

The chain links TRBV15 to TRBJ2-1, with 7 bases fitting TRBD2. Germline assignment: CDR1 LNHNV and CDR2 YYDKDF (reference sequence). After removal of 0 bases from V and 7 bases from J, the junction contained 9 bases not matched to a gene. CDR3 length equals 16 residues. The CDR3 protein is CATSRDWGGSWNEQFF. DNA for the CDR3: TGTGCCACCAGCAGAGATTGGGGCGGGAGTTGGAATGAGCAGTTCTTC.